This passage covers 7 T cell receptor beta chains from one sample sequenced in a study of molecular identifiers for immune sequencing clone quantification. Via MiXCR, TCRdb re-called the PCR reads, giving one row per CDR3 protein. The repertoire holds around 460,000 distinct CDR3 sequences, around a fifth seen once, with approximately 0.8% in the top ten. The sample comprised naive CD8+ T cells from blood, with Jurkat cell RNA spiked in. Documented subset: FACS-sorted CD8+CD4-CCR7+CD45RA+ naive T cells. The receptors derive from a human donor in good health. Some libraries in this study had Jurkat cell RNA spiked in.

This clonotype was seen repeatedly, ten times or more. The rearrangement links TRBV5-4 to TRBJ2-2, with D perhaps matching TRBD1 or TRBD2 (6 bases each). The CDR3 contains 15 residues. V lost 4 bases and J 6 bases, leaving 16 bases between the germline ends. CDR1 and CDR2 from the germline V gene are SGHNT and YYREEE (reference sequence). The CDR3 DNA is TGTGCCAGCAGCCCCACGGCAGGGGAGGCCGGGGAGCTGTTTTTT. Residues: CASSPTAGEAGELFF.

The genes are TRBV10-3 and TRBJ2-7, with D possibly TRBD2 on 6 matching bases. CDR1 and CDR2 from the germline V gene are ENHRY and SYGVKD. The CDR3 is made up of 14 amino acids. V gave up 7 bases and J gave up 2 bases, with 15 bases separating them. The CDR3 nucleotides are TGTGCCATCACCCCTGTAACGGGAGCCTACGAGCAGTACTTC. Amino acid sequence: CAITPVTGAYEQYF.

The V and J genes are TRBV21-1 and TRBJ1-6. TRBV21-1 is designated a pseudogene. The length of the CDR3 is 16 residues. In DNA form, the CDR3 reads TGTGCCAGCAGCAAGGGCGGGCGGAGGCATAATTCACCCCTCCACTTT. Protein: CASSKGGRRHNSPLHF.

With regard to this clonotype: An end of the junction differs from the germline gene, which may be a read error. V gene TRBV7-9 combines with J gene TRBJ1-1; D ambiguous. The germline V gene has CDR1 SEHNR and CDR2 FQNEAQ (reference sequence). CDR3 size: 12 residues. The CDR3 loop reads CTSSLLNTEAFF. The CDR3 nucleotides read TGTACCAGCAGCTTATTAAACACTGAAGCTTTCTTT.

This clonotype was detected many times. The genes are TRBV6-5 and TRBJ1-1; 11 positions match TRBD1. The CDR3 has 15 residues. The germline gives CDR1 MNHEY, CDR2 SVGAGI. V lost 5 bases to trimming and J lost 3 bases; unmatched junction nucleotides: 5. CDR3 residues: CASSGGTGGYTEAFF. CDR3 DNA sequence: TGTGCCAGCAGTGGAGGGACAGGGGGATACACTGAAGCTTTCTTT.

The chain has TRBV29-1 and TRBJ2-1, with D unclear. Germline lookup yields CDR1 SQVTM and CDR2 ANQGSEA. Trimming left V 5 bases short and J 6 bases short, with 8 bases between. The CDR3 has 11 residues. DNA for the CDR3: TGCAGCGTTCCCGCAGTCAATGAGCAGTTCTTC. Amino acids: CSVPAVNEQFF.

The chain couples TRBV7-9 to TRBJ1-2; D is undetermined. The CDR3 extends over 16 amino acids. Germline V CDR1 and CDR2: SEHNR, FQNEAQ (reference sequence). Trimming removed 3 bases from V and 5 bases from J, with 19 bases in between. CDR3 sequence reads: CASSFGVGEGGYGYTF. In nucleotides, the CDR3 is TGTGCCAGCAGCTTTGGTGTCGGGGAAGGAGGGTATGGCTACACCTTC.